This is a list of T cell receptor beta chains from one sample in a study of read filtering for tumor transcriptome and immune sequencing. TCRdb re-called the reads with MiXCR, one entry per CDR3 protein. The sample yields 37,000 or so distinct CDR3 sequences, roughly 13% seen once. The sequenced sample consisted of a population of CD138-negative cells sorted from bone marrow. Every receptor here comes from a donor over 35 with multiple myeloma. Both conserved end residues are part of each CDR3. A D gene is named only where the DNA matches it firmly. Not all rows give a size; the values are once, few, many and, for expanded clones, a class.

CDR3aa,CDR3nt,v_gene,d_gene,j_gene,abundance
CASSPGLRGVSKNIQYF,TGCGCCAGCAGCCCCGGTTTGCGGGGAGTGTCTAAAAACATTCAGTACTTC,TRBV5-1,NA,TRBJ2-4,many
CASSQEGEALNRKLFF,TGTGCCAGCAGCCAAGAAGGCGAGGCGCTGAACCGAAAACTGTTTTTT,TRBV3-1,NA,TRBJ1-4,many
CASSWTRTDTQYF,TGCGCCAGCAGTTGGACTCGCACAGATACGCAGTATTTT,TRBV10-2,NA,TRBJ2-3,many
CSARVLTGYEQYF,TGCAGTGCTAGAGTTCTTACAGGGTACGAGCAGTACTTC,TRBV20-1,NA,TRBJ2-7,many
CASSSGTSNEQYF,TGCGCCAGCAGCTCCGGGACCAGCAACGAGCAGTACTTC,TRBV5-1,NA,TRBJ2-7,NA
CASSGQGLFGQYF,TGTGCCAGCAGTGGACAGGGGTTGTTTGGGCAGTACTTC,TRBV25-1,TRBD1,TRBJ2-7,many
CSARARLAGTLTYEQYF,TGCAGTGCTAGAGCTAGACTAGCGGGAACCCTGACCTACGAGCAGTACTTC,TRBV20-1,TRBD2,TRBJ2-7,many
CASSQANSGTRQFF,TGCGCCAGCAGCCAAGCTAATTCCGGGACTAGGCAGTTCTTC,TRBV4-1,TRBD2,TRBJ2-1,many
CASSSNPGQGAPGANVLTF,TGTGCCAGCAGCTCGAACCCGGGACAGGGTGCCCCTGGGGCCAACGTCCTGACTTTC,TRBV11-2,TRBD1,TRBJ2-6,many
CASRHDRSGEQYF,TGCGCCAGCAGACACGACAGGTCAGGCGAGCAGTACTTC,TRBV5-1,NA,TRBJ2-7,many
CASSRDSSNYGYTF,TGTGCCAGCAGTCGGGACAGCTCTAACTATGGCTACACCTTC,TRBV12-3/TRBV12-4,TRBD1,TRBJ1-2,many
CASSTSGQQETQYF,TGTGCCAGCAGTACGTCCGGACAGCAAGAGACCCAGTACTTC,TRBV6-5,NA,TRBJ2-5,many
CASSSSRKNQPQHF,TGTGCCAGCAGTTCCTCCCGAAAGAATCAGCCCCAGCATTTT,TRBV28,NA,TRBJ1-5,many
CASSVGISSYEQYF,TGTGCCAGCAGCGTAGGGATAAGCTCCTACGAGCAGTACTTC,TRBV9,NA,TRBJ2-7,many
CASSLGTEAGELFF,TGCGCCAGCAGCTTGGGGACCGAGGCCGGGGAGCTGTTTTTT,TRBV5-1,NA,TRBJ2-2,few
CASSHTGTADPFYNEQFF,TGTGCCAGCAGCCACACCGGGACCGCTGATCCCTTTTACAATGAGCAGTTCTTC,TRBV7-9,NA,TRBJ2-1,many
CSGRTGSGSYNEQFF,TGCAGCGGCCGGACAGGGTCAGGCTCCTACAATGAGCAGTTCTTC,TRBV29-1,TRBD1,TRBJ2-1,medium-sized
CASSLGLGGELFF,TGTGCCAGCAGTTTAGGGTTGGGCGGGGAGCTGTTTTTT,TRBV12-3/TRBV12-4,NA,TRBJ2-2,many
CAIGQASGANVLTF,TGTGCCATCGGACAAGCCTCTGGGGCCAACGTCCTGACTTTC,TRBV10-3,NA,TRBJ2-6,many